This T cell receptor (beta chain) was profiled in a study of blood T cell repertoires in COVID-19. Study summary: Specimens from acute and convalescent COVID-19 originated in the United States, Italy and Spain. Sample material is recorded as cDNA or gDNA derived from T cells, B-cell-depleted T cells, or PBMCs.

Original data processing: How many nucleated cells were present was estimated from reference gene primer amplification. Sequenced by immunoSEQ multiplex PCR; TCRdb stores in-frame clones only, minus some. Clone size and V and J calls were adopted from that table, with D and trimming inferred from the DNA. The sample has roughly 100,000 clones, roughly 90% seen once. The V gene lost 5 bases and the J gene lost 1 base, with 15 bases spanning the gap. Germline CDR1 and CDR2: MNHEY and SVGAGI. CDR3 length: 15 amino acids. Sequencing used peripheral blood. The chain has TRBV6-5 and TRBJ2-7; possibly TRBD2 for D (6 bases). This TCR was recovered from a woman aged 55-75 years with acute or convalescent COVID-19. CDR3: CASSTGPGGSYEQYV. The CDR3 nucleotides read TGTGCCAGCAGTACGGGACCTGGGGGGTCCTACGAGCAGTACGTC.